This passage covers 11 T cell receptor beta chains from one sample sequenced in a study of OX40 agonist ivuxolimab in advanced cancers. Libraries were built with the immunoSEQ multiplex PCR assay. In its TCRdb copy, this immuneACCESS table keeps in-frame sequences only and misses some clones. Where compared with another copy, unresolved V genes explain less than half of these, and the others have no known cause. This sample comprises 70,000 or so clones, about 84% of them detected only once. About a tenth of the sample belongs to the ten largest clones. The sample consisted of CD4+ or CD8+ T cells sorted from blood, taken in a trial of the OX40 agonist ivuxolimab. The receptors come from an adult with an advanced solid tumor such as melanoma, head and neck, liver or kidney cancer.

This chain connects TRBV28 to TRBJ1-2, with D perhaps matching TRBD1 (5 bases). The CDR3 runs to 16 residues. The V and J ends lost 3 bases and 3 bases respectively, with 17 bases between them. CDR1 and CDR2 from the germline V gene are MDHEN and SYDVKM. DNA of the CDR3: TGTGCCAGCAGTTTTGAGGATCCGGGACGCCACTATGGCTACACCTTC. It is translated as CASSFEDPGRHYGYTF.

The chain carries TRBV6-1 and TRBJ2-7, with 9 bases that match TRBD1. Unmatched junction bases numbered 7, after V lost 3 bases and J lost 1 base. Germline CDR1 MNHNS, CDR2 SASEGT. This CDR3 has 16 amino acids. The CDR3 loop is CASSEEDRGVSYEQYV. The CDR3, as DNA: TGTGCCAGCAGTGAGGAGGACAGGGGAGTGTCCTACGAGCAGTACGTC.

CDR3 DNA sequence: TGTGCCAGCAGTTGGGACGCTTCTGGCACTGAAGCTTTCTTT. This encodes CASSWDASGTEAFF. This chain uses TRBV6-5 with TRBJ1-1, with D possibly matching TRBD1 (5 bases). The CDR3 spans 14 residues. Germline CDR1 is MNHEY and CDR2 is SVGAGI. V was trimmed by 4 bases and J by 4 bases, leaving 13 bases between them.

The J gene is TRBJ2-3, the V gene TRBV30, with 7 bases aligning to TRBD2. The CDR3 runs to 15 residues. V lost 8 bases to trimming and J lost 4 bases; unmatched junction nucleotides: 15. The germline CDR1 and CDR2 sequences are GTSNPN and SVGIG (reference sequence). For the CDR3, the DNA is TGTGCCAGTAGTCCGGGACTACGCATGCCAGATACGCAGTATTTT. Residues: CASSPGLRMPDTQYF. Drawing the rest from reference TRBV30 and TRBJ2-3, the complete variable domain is SQTIHQWPATLVQPVGSPLSLECTVEGTSNPNLYWYRQAAGRGLQLLFYSVGIGQISSEVPQNLSASRPQDRQFILSSKKLLLSDSGFYLCASSPGLRMPDTQYFGPGTRLTVL.

This chain uses TRBV5-1 with TRBJ2-1; TRBD2 is a possible D gene (5 bases). The length of the CDR3 is 15 residues. V shed 2 bases and J shed 2 bases, with 11 bases lying between them. CDR1 is SGHRS, CDR2 YFSETQ, per germline. Here the CDR3 reads CASSLEGGAYNEQFF. As DNA, the CDR3 is TGCGCCAGCAGCTTAGAGGGCGGTGCCTACAATGAGCAGTTCTTC.

The CDR3 nucleotides are TGTGCCAGCATCAGACAAGCACAGTTTAACTATGGCTACACCTTC. This sequence encodes CASIRQAQFNYGYTF. The chain links TRBV6-1 to TRBJ1-2; D uncertain. Germline V CDR1 and CDR2: MNHNS, SASEGT. Trimming removed 7 bases at V and 1 base at J, with 16 bases between. The CDR3 sequence is 15 residues long.

The V gene is TRBV30, the J gene TRBJ2-1; D is ambiguous. The CDR3 is made up of 11 amino acids. Trimming shortened V by 3 bases and J by 10 bases, and 10 bases separated the two germline ends. Germline CDR1 GTSNPN, CDR2 SVGIG (reference sequence). Here the CDR3 DNA reads TGTGCCTGGAGGAAGCCGAAGGAGCAGTTCTTC. It specifies CAWRKPKEQFF.

This clone was recorded once. The chain uses TRBV6-4 and TRBJ1-6; 7 bases match TRBD1. Trimming at V came to 3 bases and at J to 9 bases, leaving 2 bases not matched to a gene. The germline CDR1 and CDR2 sequences are MRHNA and SNTAGT. The CDR3 is made up of 13 amino acids. CDR3 residues: CASSEGGSSPLHF. DNA for the CDR3: TGTGCCAGCAGTGAAGGGGGCTCTTCACCCCTCCACTTT.

The CDR3 DNA reads as TGTGCCAGCAGCTTGTTAGGGTCGGATCAGCCCCAGCATTTT. Residues: CASSLLGSDQPQHF. The chain couples TRBV5-5 to TRBJ1-5; D not resolved. V was pared by 1 base and J by 5 bases, with 10 bases between. This CDR3 has 14 amino acids. Germline assignment: CDR1 SGHKS and CDR2 YYEKEE (reference sequence). Full variable domain (rest looked up from reference TRBV5-5 and TRBJ1-5): DAGVTQSPTHLIKTRGQQVTLRCSPISGHKSVSWYQQVLGQGPQFIFQYYEKEERGRGNFPDRFSARQFPNYSSELNVNALLLGDSALYLCASSLLGSDQPQHFGDGTRLSIL.

The chain is built from TRBV9 and TRBJ2-2; 10 bases agree with TRBD2. V lost 2 bases and J lost 5; bases outside the gene matches: 6. Per germline, CDR1 SGDLS and CDR2 YYNGEE. The CDR3 loop spans 16 amino acids. CDR3 DNA sequence: TGTGCCAGCAGCGTCTCAGCGGGAGGGTTTACCGGGGAGCTGTTTTTT. It translates to CASSVSAGGFTGELFF.

This clone was detected only once. V is TRBV6-1 and J is TRBJ1-1; D is ambiguous. Germline V gene sequence: CDR1 MNHNS, CDR2 SASEGT. This CDR3 spans 10 amino acids. Trimming removed 8 bases from V and 8 bases from J, with 9 bases in between. In DNA form, the CDR3 reads TGTGCCAGCGCCCCCCGGGAAGCTTTCTTT. The encoded protein is CASAPREAFF.